This paragraph reports one T cell receptor beta chain. The data belong to a study of blood T cell repertoires in COVID-19. Study-level background: PBMCs, B-cell-depleted T cells, or T cells provided the cDNA or gDNA that made up the material.

Trimming took 7 bases from V and 3 from J, leaving 6 bases between them. CDR1 and CDR2 (germline): LNHDA, SQIVND (reference sequence). The length of the CDR3 is 12 residues. The table came from immunoSEQ multiplex PCR; TCRdb's copy has only in-frame clones and leaves some out. The data show around 200,000 clones, with 80% seen just once and around 5.8% held by the top ten. Sequencing was done on a sample of peripheral blood. The source is a woman aged 70-85 years with acute or convalescent COVID-19. J is TRBJ2-2 and V is TRBV19; D might be TRBD1 (5 bases). The CDR3 region is CASTGYTGELFF. The CDR3 nucleotides read TGTGCCAGTACAGGGTACACCGGGGAGCTGTTTTTT.